These 25 T cell receptor beta chains came from one sample sequenced in a study of tumor-infiltrating lymphocytes in localized non-small cell lung cancer. Assay: immunoSEQ multiplex PCR; the TCRdb copy retains only in-frame clones and omits some. There are over 10,000 clones in the sample; 70% to 80% occur only once, and under 15% lies in the top ten. The specimen was lung tumor tissue. The receptor set was obtained from a human donor with non-small cell lung cancer.

The CDR3: CSVEAPKTEAFF. The CDR3 DNA reads as TGCAGCGTTGAGGCCCCGAAGACTGAAGCTTTCTTT. This chain uses TRBV29-1 with TRBJ1-1; D remains unclear. The CDR3 totals 12 residues. The germline CDR1 and CDR2 sequences are SQVTM and ANQGSEA. With 3 bases removed from V and 5 bases from J, the gap between germline ends came to 10 bases.

This chain links TRBV14 with TRBJ2-3, with no clear D. This CDR3 contains 14 residues. Trimming left V 0 bases short and J 5 bases short, with 9 bases between. Germline V gene data show CDR1 as SGHDN and CDR2 as FVKESK. CDR3 region: CASSQEGRRDTQYF. The CDR3 DNA reads TGTGCCAGCAGCCAAGAGGGAAGGAGAGATACGCAGTATTTT.

The rearrangement links TRBV9 to TRBJ2-2; 7 nucleotides line up with TRBD1. Germline loops: CDR1 SGDLS, CDR2 YYNGEE. This CDR3 comprises 15 residues. The V segment lost 4 bases and the J segment 2 bases; nucleotides outside the gene matches: 5. The CDR3 loop reads CASSRDRENTGELFF. The CDR3 DNA sequence: TGTGCCAGCAGCAGAGACAGGGAAAACACCGGGGAGCTGTTTTTT. The variable domain in full, completed from reference TRBV9 and TRBJ2-2, reads DSGVTQTPKHLITATGQRVTLRCSPRSGDLSVYWYQQSLDQGLQFLIQYYNGEERAKGNILERFSAQQFPDLHSELNLSSLELGDSALYFCASSRDRENTGELFFGEGSRLTVL.

The V call is TRBV29-1, the J call TRBJ2-3; TRBD1 aligns across 8 bases. Trimming took 7 bases from V and 3 from J; bases not matched to a gene: 15. Germline V gives CDR1 SQVTM, CDR2 ANQGSEA. CDR3 size: 16 residues. The CDR3, as DNA: TGCAGCGCAAAGCCACTAGGACAGGGCAGGACAGATACGCAGTATTTT. This translates into CSAKPLGQGRTDTQYF.

This clone was picked up a small number of times. V is TRBV11-2 and J is TRBJ2-7, with TRBD2 matching over 7 bases. V lost 4 bases and J lost 5; bases outside the gene matches: 11. The length of the CDR3 is 15 residues. Looked up from germline, CDR1 is SGHAT and CDR2 is FQNNGV. Here the CDR3 DNA reads TGTGCCAGCAGCTCCACCCGGGGGGTAACGAACGAGCAGTACTTC. This gives the protein CASSSTRGVTNEQYF.

CDR3 region: CASSPGQGWEKLFF. In DNA, the CDR3 is TGCGCCAGCAGTCCGGGACAGGGATGGGAAAAACTGTTTTTT. This rearrangement joins TRBV5-1 to TRBJ1-4; 9 bases are a match to TRBD1. V trimming: 5 bases; J trimming: 8 bases; junction bases outside the gene matches: 7. CDR3 length: 14 amino acids. Germline assignment: CDR1 SGHRS and CDR2 YFSETQ.

This clone was recorded a few times. This chain links TRBV4-3 with TRBJ2-7; D unclear. Between the trimmed V and J ends, which lost 1 base and 7 bases, there was a span of 5 bases. The CDR3 runs to 11 residues. Germline loops: CDR1 LGHNA, CDR2 YSLEER. CDR3 loop: CASSQAKEQYF. The CDR3 DNA is TGCGCCAGCAGCCAAGCCAAAGAGCAGTACTTC.

The chain carries TRBV7-2 and TRBJ1-6; D is ambiguous. The CDR3 has 14 residues. The V and J ends lost 1 base and 6 bases respectively, with 7 bases between them. CDR1 and CDR2 (germline): SGHTA, FQGNSA. Written as DNA, the CDR3 is TGTGCCAGCAGCTTAGTAGAGGGTAATTCACCCCTCCACTTT. It encodes CASSLVEGNSPLHF.

This clone was observed a handful of times. This sequence joins TRBV28 and TRBJ1-2; D might be TRBD1 (6 bases). The CDR3 spans 13 residues. Trimming removed 6 bases from V and 4 bases from J, with 12 bases in between. Germline V gene lookup returns CDR1 MDHEN and CDR2 SYDVKM. CDR3: CASSWGGAYGYTF. The CDR3 DNA sequence: TGTGCCAGCAGCTGGGGGGGCGCCTATGGCTACACCTTC.

The chain joins TRBV5-4 to TRBJ1-1, with D unclear. Germline CDR1 SGHNT, CDR2 YYREEE (reference sequence). Trimming cost V 0 bases and J 12 bases, with 18 bases left between them. This CDR3 region has 14 residues. The CDR3 DNA reads as TGTGCCAGCAGCTTGGTGGGGTCAGACACCTTGACTTTCTTT. Its translation is CASSLVGSDTLTFF.

J is TRBJ2-7 and V is TRBV27; tentatively, D is TRBD1 (6 bases). CDR1 and CDR2 (germline): MNHEY, SMNVEV (reference sequence). V was cut by 8 bases and J by 2 bases, with 16 bases left in between. The CDR3 is 14 amino acids. CDR3 in DNA: TGTGCCAGCTCCACCGGGACACTAACCTACGAGCAGTACTTC. It yields the protein CASSTGTLTYEQYF.

V gene TRBV7-2 combines with J gene TRBJ1-5; no reliable D call. V was clipped by 5 bases and J by 0 bases, with 2 bases between them. Germline V gene data show CDR1 as SGHTA and CDR2 as FQGNSA. CDR3 length: 12 residues. Written as DNA, the CDR3 is TGTGCCAGCAGCGTTAGCAATCAGCCCCAGCATTTT. This gives the protein CASSVSNQPQHF.

The J gene is TRBJ1-2, the V gene TRBV19, with a possible D match to TRBD1 (5 bases). Deletions cut 10 bases from V and 1 base from J, with 25 bases between. This CDR3 has 17 amino acids. Per the germline V gene, CDR1 is LNHDA and CDR2 is SQIVND (reference sequence). CDR3 in amino acids: CATVITDSPLGNYGYTF. The DNA of the CDR3 is TGTGCCACCGTGATTACCGACAGCCCGCTCGGTAACTATGGCTACACCTTC.

In DNA, the CDR3 is TGTGCCAGTAAGGGAGGACAGAGACAGTATTCACCCCTCCACTTT. Residues: CASKGGQRQYSPLHF. The chain recombines TRBV19 with TRBJ1-6; D perhaps matches TRBD1 (6 bases). This CDR3 comprises 15 residues. The germline V and J ends were trimmed by 7 bases and 8 bases, with 18 bases remaining between them. CDR1 and CDR2 (germline): LNHDA, SQIVND (reference sequence).

This sequence joins TRBV6-1 and TRBJ2-7; 7 bases line up with TRBD1. The CDR3 runs to 13 residues. CDR1 is MNHNS, CDR2 SASEGT, per germline. The junction had 4 bases not matched to a gene; V was cut back by 5 bases and J by 3 bases. The CDR3 bases are TGTGCCAGCAGTCCAGGGGGTAACTACGAGCAGTACTTC. This translates into CASSPGGNYEQYF.

This rearrangement joins TRBV7-9 to TRBJ2-4; 9 bases fit TRBD1. Trimming cost V 2 bases and J 3 bases; bases outside gene matches: 2. The CDR3 length is 15 residues. Germline V lookup: CDR1 SEHNR, CDR2 FQNEAQ (reference sequence). CDR3 nucleotides: TGTGCCAGCAGCTTAATGACAGGGGGCAAAAACATTCAGTACTTC. Its protein product is CASSLMTGGKNIQYF.

This clone came up a few times. The J gene is TRBJ2-7, the V gene TRBV18; 7 bases align to TRBD1. Trimming took 3 bases from V and 6 from J; bases not matched to a gene: 2. The CDR3 spans 12 residues. Germline values: CDR1 KGHSH, CDR2 LQKENI. CDR3 nucleotides: TGTGCCAGCTCACCGACAGGGACCGAGCAGTACTTC. Residues: CASSPTGTEQYF.

The rearrangement joins TRBV10-2 to TRBJ1-1; D ambiguous. CDR3 length equals 10 residues. Between the trimmed V and J ends, which lost 6 bases and 5 bases, there was a span of 4 bases. CDR1 is WSHSY, CDR2 SAAADI, per germline. CDR3 in DNA: TGCGCCAGCAGGGATACTGAAGCTTTCTTT. Protein sequence: CASRDTEAFF.

V gene TRBV11-2 combines with J gene TRBJ2-7; 10 positions match TRBD1. This CDR3 is built from 15 residues. Trimming took 1 base from V and 2 from J; bases not matched to a gene: 2. The germline gives CDR1 SGHAT, CDR2 FQNNGV. DNA for the CDR3: TGTGCCAGCAGCTTAGGGACAGGGGGTACCTACGAGCAGTACTTC. It encodes CASSLGTGGTYEQYF.

V and J are TRBV19 and TRBJ2-5, with D possibly matching TRBD1 (5 bases). The V end lost 9 bases, the J end lost 5 bases, and 16 bases lay between the germline ends. Germline loops: CDR1 LNHDA, CDR2 SQIVND (reference sequence). The CDR3 runs 13 residues. This CDR3 is CASQGTFKETQYF. In DNA, the CDR3 is TGTGCCAGCCAGGGAACCTTTAAGGAGACCCAGTACTTC. The entire variable domain, with the rest obtained from reference TRBV19 and TRBJ2-5, is as follows: DGGITQSPKYLFRKEGQNVTLSCEQNLNHDAMYWYRQDPGQGLRLIYYSQIVNDFQKGDIAEGYSVSREKKESFPLTVTSAQKNPTAFYLCASQGTFKETQYFGPGTRLLVL.

The chain combines TRBV29-1 with TRBJ2-2; D call uncertain. This CDR3 comprises 14 residues. V lost 4 bases and J lost 8, with 17 bases in between. The germline V gene encodes CDR1 SQVTM and CDR2 ANQGSEA. CDR3 sequence: CSVGTASPVGELFF. Here the CDR3 DNA reads TGCAGCGTTGGCACAGCCTCACCGGTTGGGGAGCTGTTTTTT.

This clone came up a few times. In nucleotides, the CDR3 is TGTGCCATCACGAAGAGGGAGGGGGCGGACGAGCAGTACTTC. Translation gives CAITKREGADEQYF. The V and J genes are TRBV10-3 and TRBJ2-7, with D possibly called TRBD1 or TRBD2 (7 bases each). Germline V gives CDR1 ENHRY, CDR2 SYGVKD. This CDR3 comprises 14 residues. Deletions cut 7 bases from V and 5 bases from J, with 18 bases between.

The rearrangement joins TRBV9 to TRBJ1-2, with D hard to call. Trimming removed 3 bases from V and 8 bases from J, with 14 bases in between. This CDR3 spans 13 amino acids. Germline CDR1 SGDLS, CDR2 YYNGEE. For the CDR3, the DNA is TGTGCCAGCAGCGCCGCTACTTCCTCCGGCTACACCTTC. Protein: CASSAATSSGYTF.

V is TRBV11-2 and J is TRBJ2-7; D remains unclear. There are 13 residues in the CDR3. Between the trimmed V and J ends, which lost 5 bases and 5 bases, there was a span of 13 bases. In germline, CDR1 is SGHAT, CDR2 FQNNGV. The CDR3 loop is CASSASLLHEQYF. CDR3 DNA sequence: TGTGCCAGCAGCGCGAGTCTCCTCCACGAGCAGTACTTC.

The chain uses TRBV6-6 and TRBJ1-1; D remains unclear. Germline-derived CDR1 and CDR2 are MNHNY and SVGAGI (reference sequence). Trimming left V 2 bases short and J 1 base short, with 11 bases between. This CDR3 spans 15 amino acids. The CDR3 sequence: CASSYMSGRNTEAFF. The CDR3 bases are TGTGCCAGCAGTTACATGAGTGGACGGAACACTGAAGCTTTCTTT.